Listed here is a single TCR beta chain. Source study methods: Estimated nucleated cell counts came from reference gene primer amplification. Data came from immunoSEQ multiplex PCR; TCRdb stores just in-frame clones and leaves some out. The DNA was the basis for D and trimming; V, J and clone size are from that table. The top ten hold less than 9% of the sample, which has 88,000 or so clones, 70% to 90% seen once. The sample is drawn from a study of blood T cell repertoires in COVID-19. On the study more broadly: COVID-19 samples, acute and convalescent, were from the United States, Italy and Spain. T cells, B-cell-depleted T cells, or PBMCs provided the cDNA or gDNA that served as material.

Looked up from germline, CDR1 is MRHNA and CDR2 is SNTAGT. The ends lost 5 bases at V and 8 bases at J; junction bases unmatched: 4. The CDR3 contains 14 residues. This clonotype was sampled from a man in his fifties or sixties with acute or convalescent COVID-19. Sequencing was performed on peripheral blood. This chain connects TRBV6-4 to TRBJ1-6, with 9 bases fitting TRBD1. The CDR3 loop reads CASSSTGGDSPLHF. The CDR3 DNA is TGTGCCAGCAGTTCAACAGGGGGCGATTCACCCCTCCACTTT.